These T cell receptor beta chains were read from a single sample in a study of spatial heterogeneity in lung cancer. TCRdb reprocessed the 5' RACE reads via MiXCR and lists one record per CDR3 protein. The sample yields under 9,000 distinct CDR3 sequences, 10% to 15% seen once. Sequencing used lung tumor tissue, obtained at surgery. These receptors were taken from a male donor with early-stage non-small cell lung cancer. Each CDR3 is given with its conserved first and last residue. A D gene is named only where the DNA matches it firmly. Clone size is stated in some rows and not others, as once, few, many or a class when expanded.

TRBV4-1,medium-sized,.,TRBJ2-1,TGCGCCAGCAGCCAAGGAAGGGCCTACAATGAGCAGTTCTTC,CASSQGRAYNEQFF
TRBV24-1,large,.,TRBJ1-3,TGTGCCACCTCGGGCAGGGACGGAAACACCATATATTTT,CATSGRDGNTIYF
TRBV5-1,many,TRBD2,TRBJ2-1,TGCGCCAGCAGCCCTAGCGGGACAGAATACAATGAGCAGTTCTTC,CASSPSGTEYNEQFF
TRBV12-3/TRBV12-4,.,.,TRBJ1-5,TGTGCCAGCAGCTCATTAGGGACTGCGAATCAGCCCCAGCATTTT,CASSSLGTANQPQHF
TRBV3-1,.,TRBD2,TRBJ2-3,TGTGCCAGCAGTCCCGGACTAGCGGGAGGGCAAGATACGCAGTATTTT,CASSPGLAGGQDTQYF
TRBV6-1,many,.,TRBJ1-1,TGTGCCAGCACCCAAGGGCGCAACACTGAAGCTTTCTTT,CASTQGRNTEAFF
TRBV5-1,medium-sized,TRBD1,TRBJ2-1,TGCGCCAGCAGCTTGCATGGGGACAGCTCCTACAATGAGCAGTTCTTC,CASSLHGDSSYNEQFF
TRBV18,many,TRBD1,TRBJ1-1,TGTGCCAGCTCACCAACGGACAGGGGGGTGACTGAAGCTTTCTTT,CASSPTDRGVTEAFF
TRBV24-1,many,.,TRBJ1-5,TGTGCCACCAGTGATTTGCCTTTGGGACAAAATCAGCCCCAGCATTTT,CATSDLPLGQNQPQHF
TRBV12-3/TRBV12-4,many,.,TRBJ2-2,TGTGCCAGCAGTTTACTAGTAACCGGGGAGCTGTTTTTT,CASSLLVTGELFF
TRBV7-9,.,.,TRBJ2-3,TGTGCCAGCAGCTTCGAGAGTGACGGCACAGATACGCAGTATTTT,CASSFESDGTDTQYF
TRBV20-1,.,.,TRBJ2-1,TGCAGTGCTCACCGGGACCTCTACAATGAGCAGTTCTTC,CSAHRDLYNEQFF
TRBV11-2,many,TRBD1,TRBJ1-4,TGTGCCAGCAGGAGGGACAGGGTGAATGAAAAACTGTTTTTT,CASRRDRVNEKLFF
TRBV6-5,many,TRBD1,TRBJ1-3,TGTGCCAGCAGTTCTGCGCGGGACAGGGTTATCTCTGGAAACACCATATATTTT,CASSSARDRVISGNTIYF
TRBV29-1,.,TRBD1,TRBJ2-3,TGCAGCGTTGCTACAGGGGTTCACAGCACAGATACGCAGTATTTT,CSVATGVHSTDTQYF
TRBV20-1,many,.,TRBJ2-7,TGCAGTGCTGTGGACCCGAGCTCCTACGAGCAGTACTTC,CSAVDPSSYEQYF